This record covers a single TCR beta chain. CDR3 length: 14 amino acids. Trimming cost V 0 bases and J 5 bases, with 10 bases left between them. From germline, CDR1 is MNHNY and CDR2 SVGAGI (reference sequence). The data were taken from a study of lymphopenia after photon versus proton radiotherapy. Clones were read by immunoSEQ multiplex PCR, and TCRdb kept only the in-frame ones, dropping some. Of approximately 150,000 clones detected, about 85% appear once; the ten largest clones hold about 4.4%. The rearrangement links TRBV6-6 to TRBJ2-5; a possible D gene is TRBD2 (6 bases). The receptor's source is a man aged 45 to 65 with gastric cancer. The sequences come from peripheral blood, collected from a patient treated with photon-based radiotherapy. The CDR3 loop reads CASSYSLGLETQYF. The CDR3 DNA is TGTGCCAGCAGTTACTCGTTGGGACTGGAGACCCAGTACTTC.